The clone carrying this TCR beta chain was found many times. Its antigen is still unknown. This sample was taken from a study of human T cells and chemical hapten exposure. Study-level background: Each week of the roughly 25-week study, patients had diphenylcyclopropenone applied to the scalp.

Using its own MiXCR run on the RACE reads, TCRdb lists one record per CDR3 protein. The top ten clones hold 14% of a sample with 35,000 to 55,000 distinct CDR3 sequences, around a tenth of them seen once. Study-level points and caveats: Controls had significantly fewer large CDR3 similarity clusters than were formed by expanded TCRs. No shift was seen in TCRs above 1 in 1000 frequency with DPC sensitization. Given that the donors had alopecia, their immune response may differ from that seen in healthy people.

The time point is: patch test 2, 6 weeks after DPC sensitization. Treatment indicated: therapeutic diphenylcyclopropenone sensitization with weekly scalp DPC. Researchers extracted total RNA from unfractionated whole blood. The CDR3 sequence is 14 residues long. This chain connects TRBV1 to TRBJ1-4; TRBD1, the table's D call, was not compared with the DNA. TRBV1 is labeled a pseudogene. The source of this sequence is a woman aged 25 to 45 with alopecia areata. Some clones in this sample may be carry-over from other donors' samples. Sample: whole blood, taken in connection with sensitization to the hapten diphenylcyclopropenone (DPC). The CDR3 nucleotides read TGCACCAGCAGCCAGGGCCCGGGGGATGGAAAACTGTTTTTT. Residues: CTSSQGPGDGKLFF.